One T cell receptor beta chain is described in this entry. The source of the sample is a study of T cells expressing NK-cell markers. The CDR3 is made up of 15 amino acids. Germline CDR1 and CDR2: DFQATT and SNEGSKA (reference sequence). TCRdb re-called the 5' RACE reads; every CDR3 protein appears as one record, without DNA. The table lists about 300,000 distinct CDR3 sequences. This TCR derives from a woman aged 18 to 75 in good health. This chain joins TRBV20-1 and TRBJ1-5. Sequenced input: blood T cells: a sorted CD56 or NKG2C T cell subset, CD4+ or CD8+ T cells, or bulk PBMC T cells (not recorded which). CDR3 sequence: CSANYEGSGNQPQHF.